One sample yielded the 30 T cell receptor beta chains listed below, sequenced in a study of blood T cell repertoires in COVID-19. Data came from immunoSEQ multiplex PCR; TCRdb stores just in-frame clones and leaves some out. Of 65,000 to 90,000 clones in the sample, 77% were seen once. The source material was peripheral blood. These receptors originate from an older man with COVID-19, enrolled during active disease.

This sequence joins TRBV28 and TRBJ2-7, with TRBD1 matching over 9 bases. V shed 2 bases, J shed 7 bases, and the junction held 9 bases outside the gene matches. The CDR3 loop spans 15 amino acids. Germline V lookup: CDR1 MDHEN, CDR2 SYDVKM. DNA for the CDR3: TGTGCCAGCAGTTTACGGGGACAGGGAAAGAGGGAGCAGTACTTC. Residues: CASSLRGQGKREQYF.

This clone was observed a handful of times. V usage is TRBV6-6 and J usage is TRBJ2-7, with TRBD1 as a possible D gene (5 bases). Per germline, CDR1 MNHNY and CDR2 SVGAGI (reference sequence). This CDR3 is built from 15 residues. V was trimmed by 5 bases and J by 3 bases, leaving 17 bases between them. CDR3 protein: CASSLLQGRDYEQYF. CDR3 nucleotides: TGTGCCAGCAGTCTTCTTCAGGGAAGAGACTACGAGCAGTACTTC.

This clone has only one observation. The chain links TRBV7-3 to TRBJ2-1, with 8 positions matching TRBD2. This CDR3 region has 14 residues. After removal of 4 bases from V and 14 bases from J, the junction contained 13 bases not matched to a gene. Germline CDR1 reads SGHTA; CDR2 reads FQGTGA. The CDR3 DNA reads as TGTGCCAGCAGCTCCCCGAACGGGAGGGGGGGGAAGTTCTTC. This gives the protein CASSSPNGRGGKFF.

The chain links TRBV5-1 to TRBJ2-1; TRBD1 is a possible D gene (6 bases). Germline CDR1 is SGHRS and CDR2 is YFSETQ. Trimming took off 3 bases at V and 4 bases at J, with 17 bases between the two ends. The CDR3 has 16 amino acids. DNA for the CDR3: TGCGCCAGCAGCTCATCGGGCAGGGGAGAATACAATGAGCAGTTCTTC. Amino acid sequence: CASSSSGRGEYNEQFF.

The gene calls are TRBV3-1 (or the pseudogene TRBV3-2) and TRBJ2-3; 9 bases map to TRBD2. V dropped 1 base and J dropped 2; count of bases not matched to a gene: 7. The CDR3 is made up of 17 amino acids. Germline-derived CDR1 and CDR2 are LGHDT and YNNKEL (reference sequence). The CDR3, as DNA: TGTGCCAGCAGCCAAGTTTTGGCGGGAGGGTTCACAGATACGCAGTATTTT. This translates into CASSQVLAGGFTDTQYF.

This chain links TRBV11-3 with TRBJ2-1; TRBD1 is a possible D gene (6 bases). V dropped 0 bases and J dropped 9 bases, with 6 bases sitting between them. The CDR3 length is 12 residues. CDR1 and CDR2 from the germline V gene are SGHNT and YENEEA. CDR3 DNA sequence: TGTGCCAGCAGCTTAGAGGGGGCTGAGCAGTTCTTC. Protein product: CASSLEGAEQFF.

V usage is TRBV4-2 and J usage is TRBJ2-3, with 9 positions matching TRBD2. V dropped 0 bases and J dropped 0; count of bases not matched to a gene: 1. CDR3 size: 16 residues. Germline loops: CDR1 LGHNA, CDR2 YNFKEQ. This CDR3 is CASSQDLAGSTDTQYF. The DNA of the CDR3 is TGTGCCAGCAGCCAAGATCTAGCGGGGAGCACAGATACGCAGTATTTT.

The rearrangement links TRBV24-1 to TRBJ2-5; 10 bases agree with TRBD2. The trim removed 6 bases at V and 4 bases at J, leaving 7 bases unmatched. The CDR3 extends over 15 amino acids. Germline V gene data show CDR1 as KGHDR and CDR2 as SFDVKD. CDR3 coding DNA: TGTGCCACCAGTCTAGCGGGAGAGGTTGGAGAGACCCAGTACTTC. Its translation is CATSLAGEVGETQYF.

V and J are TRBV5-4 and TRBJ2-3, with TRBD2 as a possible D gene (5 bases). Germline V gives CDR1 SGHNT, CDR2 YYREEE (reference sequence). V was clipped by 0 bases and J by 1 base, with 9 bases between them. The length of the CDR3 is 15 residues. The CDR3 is CASSLGGSGTDTQYF. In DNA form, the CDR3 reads TGTGCCAGCAGCTTGGGAGGGAGCGGCACAGATACGCAGTATTTT.

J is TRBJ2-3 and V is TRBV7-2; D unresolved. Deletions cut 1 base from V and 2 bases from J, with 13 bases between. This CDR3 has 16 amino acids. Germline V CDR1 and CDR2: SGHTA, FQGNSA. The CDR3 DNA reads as TGTGCCAGCAGCTTAGGCCTTTACATAGCCACAGATACGCAGTATTTT. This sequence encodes CASSLGLYIATDTQYF.

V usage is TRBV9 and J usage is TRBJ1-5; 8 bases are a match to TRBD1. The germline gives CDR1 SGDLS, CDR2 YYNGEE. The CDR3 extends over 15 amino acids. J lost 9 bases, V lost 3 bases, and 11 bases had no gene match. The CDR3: CASSATQGVAGPQHF. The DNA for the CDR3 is TGTGCCAGCAGCGCGACACAGGGGGTCGCAGGGCCCCAGCATTTT.

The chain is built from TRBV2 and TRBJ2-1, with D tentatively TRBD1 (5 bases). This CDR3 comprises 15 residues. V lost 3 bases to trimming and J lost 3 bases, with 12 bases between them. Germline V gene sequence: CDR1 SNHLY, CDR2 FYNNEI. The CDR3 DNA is TGTGCCAGCAGTGATCAGGGATTAGGCTACAATGAGCAGTTCTTC. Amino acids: CASSDQGLGYNEQFF. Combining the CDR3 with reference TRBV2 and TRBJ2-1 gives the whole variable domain EPEVTQTPSHQVTQMGQEVILRCVPISNHLYFYWYRQILGQKVEFLVSFYNNEISEKSEIFDDQFSVERPDGSNFTLKIRSTKLEDSAMYFCASSDQGLGYNEQFFGPGTRLTVL.

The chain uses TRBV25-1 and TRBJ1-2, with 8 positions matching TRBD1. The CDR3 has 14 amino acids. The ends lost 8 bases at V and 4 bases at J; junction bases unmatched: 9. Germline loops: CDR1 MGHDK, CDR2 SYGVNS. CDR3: CASSLGQGAYGYTF. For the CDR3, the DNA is TGTGCCAGCTCACTTGGACAGGGTGCCTATGGCTACACCTTC.

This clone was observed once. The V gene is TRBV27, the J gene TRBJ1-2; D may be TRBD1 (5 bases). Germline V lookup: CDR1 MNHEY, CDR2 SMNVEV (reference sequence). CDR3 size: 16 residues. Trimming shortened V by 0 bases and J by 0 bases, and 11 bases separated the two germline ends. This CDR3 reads CASSLSDRPANYGYTF. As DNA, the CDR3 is TGTGCCAGCAGTTTATCCGACAGACCCGCTAACTATGGCTACACCTTC.

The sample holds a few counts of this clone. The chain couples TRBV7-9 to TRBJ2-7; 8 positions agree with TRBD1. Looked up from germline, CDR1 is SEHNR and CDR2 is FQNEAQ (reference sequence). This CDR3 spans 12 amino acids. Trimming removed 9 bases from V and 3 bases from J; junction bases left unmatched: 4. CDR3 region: CASGQGVYEQYF. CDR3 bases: TGTGCCAGTGGACAGGGAGTCTACGAGCAGTACTTC.

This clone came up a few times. CDR3 coding DNA: TGTGCCTACATTGGGTGGGAGGGGTACACTAGCACAGATACGCAGTATTTT. Its protein product is CAYIGWEGYTSTDTQYF. The chain couples TRBV30 to TRBJ2-3, with 7 positions matching TRBD2. V shed 7 bases and J 0 bases; nucleotides not matched to a gene: 16. The CDR3 consists of 17 residues. The germline CDR1 and CDR2 sequences are GTSNPN and SVGIG (reference sequence).

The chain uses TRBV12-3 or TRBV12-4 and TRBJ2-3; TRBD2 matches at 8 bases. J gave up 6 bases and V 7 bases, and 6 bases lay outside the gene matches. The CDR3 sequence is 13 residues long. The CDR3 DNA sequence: TGTGCCAGCACCACGGGGGGGGTTGATACGCAGTATTTT. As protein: CASTTGGVDTQYF.

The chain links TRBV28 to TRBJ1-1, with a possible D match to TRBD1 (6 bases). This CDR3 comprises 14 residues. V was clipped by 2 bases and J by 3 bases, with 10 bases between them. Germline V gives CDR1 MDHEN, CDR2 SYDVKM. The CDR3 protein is CASSLPGEHTEAFF. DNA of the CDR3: TGTGCCAGCAGTTTACCAGGGGAGCACACTGAAGCTTTCTTT. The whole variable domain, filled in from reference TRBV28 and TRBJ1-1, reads DVKVTQSSRYLVKRTGEKVFLECVQDMDHENMFWYRQDPGLGLRLIYFSYDVKMKEKGDIPEGYSVSREKKERFSLILESASTNQTSMYLCASSLPGEHTEAFFGQGTRLTVV.

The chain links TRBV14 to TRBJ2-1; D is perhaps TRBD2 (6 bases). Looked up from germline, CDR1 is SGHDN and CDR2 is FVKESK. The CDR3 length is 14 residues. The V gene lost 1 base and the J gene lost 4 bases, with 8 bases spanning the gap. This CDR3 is CASSQVGGYNEQFF. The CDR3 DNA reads TGTGCCAGCAGCCAAGTAGGAGGGTACAATGAGCAGTTCTTC. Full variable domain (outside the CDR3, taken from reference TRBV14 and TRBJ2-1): EAGVTQFPSHSVIEKGQTVTLRCDPISGHDNLYWYRRVMGKEIKFLLHFVKESKQDESGMPNNRFLAERTGGTYSTLKVQPAELEDSGVYFCASSQVGGYNEQFFGPGTRLTVL.

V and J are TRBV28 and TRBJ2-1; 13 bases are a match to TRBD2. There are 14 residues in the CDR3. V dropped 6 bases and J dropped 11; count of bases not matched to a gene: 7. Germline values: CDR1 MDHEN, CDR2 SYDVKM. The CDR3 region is CASRLTGTSGKQFF. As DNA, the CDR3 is TGTGCCAGCAGGTTGACCGGGACTAGCGGGAAGCAGTTCTTC.

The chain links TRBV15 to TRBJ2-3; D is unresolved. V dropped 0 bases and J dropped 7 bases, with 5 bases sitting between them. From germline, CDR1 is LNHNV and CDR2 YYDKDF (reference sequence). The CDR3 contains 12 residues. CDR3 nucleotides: TGTGCCACCAGCAGAGATTCTAATACGCAGTATTTT. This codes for CATSRDSNTQYF. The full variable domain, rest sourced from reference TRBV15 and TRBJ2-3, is DAMVIQNPRYQVTQFGKPVTLSCSQTLNHNVMYWYQQKSSQAPKLLFHYYDKDFNNEADTPDNFQSRRPNTSFCFLDIRSPGLGDTAMYLCATSRDSNTQYFGPGTRLTVL.

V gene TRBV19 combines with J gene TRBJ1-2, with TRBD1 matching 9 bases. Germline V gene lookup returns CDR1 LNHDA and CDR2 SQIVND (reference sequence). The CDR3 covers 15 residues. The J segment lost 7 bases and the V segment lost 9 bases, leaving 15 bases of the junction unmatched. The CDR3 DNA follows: TGTGCCAGCACGGACAGGGGATTGTCCCCCCTTGGCTACACCTTC. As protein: CASTDRGLSPLGYTF.

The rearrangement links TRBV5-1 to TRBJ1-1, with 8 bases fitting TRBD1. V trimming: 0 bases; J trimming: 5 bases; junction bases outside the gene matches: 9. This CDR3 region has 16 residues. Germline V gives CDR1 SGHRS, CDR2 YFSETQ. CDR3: CASSLASTGVGTEAFF. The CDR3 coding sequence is TGCGCCAGCAGCTTGGCCTCGACAGGGGTAGGAACTGAAGCTTTCTTT.

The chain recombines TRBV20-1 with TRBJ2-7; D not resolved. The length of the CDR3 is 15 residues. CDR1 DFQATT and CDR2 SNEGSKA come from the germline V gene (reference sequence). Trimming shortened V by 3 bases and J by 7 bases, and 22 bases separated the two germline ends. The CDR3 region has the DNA TGCAGTGCTAGTATTTCGCGAGCCCCCCTGAAGGAGCAGTACTTC. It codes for CSASISRAPLKEQYF.

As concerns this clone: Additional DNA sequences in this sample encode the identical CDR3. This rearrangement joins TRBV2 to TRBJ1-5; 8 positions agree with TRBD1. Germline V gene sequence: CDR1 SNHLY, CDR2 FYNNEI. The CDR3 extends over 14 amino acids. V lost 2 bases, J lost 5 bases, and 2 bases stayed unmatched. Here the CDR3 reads CASSETGGYQPQHF. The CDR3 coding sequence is TGTGCCAGCAGTGAAACAGGGGGGTATCAGCCCCAGCATTTT.

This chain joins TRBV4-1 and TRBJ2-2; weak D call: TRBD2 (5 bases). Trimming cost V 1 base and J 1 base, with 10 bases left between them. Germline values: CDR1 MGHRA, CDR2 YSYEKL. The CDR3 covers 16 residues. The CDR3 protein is CASSQGRGGNTGELFF. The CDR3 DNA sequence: TGCGCCAGCAGCCAAGGACGGGGTGGGAACACCGGGGAGCTGTTTTTT.

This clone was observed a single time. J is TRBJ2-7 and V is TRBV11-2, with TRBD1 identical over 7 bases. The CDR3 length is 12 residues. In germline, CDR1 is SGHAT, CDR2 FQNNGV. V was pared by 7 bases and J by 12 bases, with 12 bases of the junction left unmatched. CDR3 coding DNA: TGTGCCAGCACCACTCGACAGGGTAGTTTGTACTTC. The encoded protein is CASTTRQGSLYF.

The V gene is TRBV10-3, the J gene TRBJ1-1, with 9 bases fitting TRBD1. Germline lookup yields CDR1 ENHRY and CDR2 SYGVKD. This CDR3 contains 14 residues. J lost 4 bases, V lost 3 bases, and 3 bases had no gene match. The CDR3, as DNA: TGTGCCATCAGTGATAGGGACAGGGTCACTGAAGCTTTCTTT. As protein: CAISDRDRVTEAFF.

The CDR3 sequence: CASLDRAHTGELFF. The CDR3 nucleotides read TGTGCCAGTCTGGACAGAGCACACACCGGGGAGCTGTTTTTT. The rearrangement joins TRBV19 to TRBJ2-2; tentative D call: TRBD1 (6 bases). This CDR3 has 14 residues. The germline CDR1 and CDR2 sequences are LNHDA and SQIVND (reference sequence). Trimming stripped 8 bases from V and 3 bases from J, with 13 bases between. The variable domain in full, with the rest retrieved from reference TRBV19 and TRBJ2-2, is DGGITQSPKYLFRKEGQNVTLSCEQNLNHDAMYWYRQDPGQGLRLIYYSQIVNDFQKGDIAEGYSVSREKKESFPLTVTSAQKNPTAFYLCASLDRAHTGELFFGEGSRLTVL.

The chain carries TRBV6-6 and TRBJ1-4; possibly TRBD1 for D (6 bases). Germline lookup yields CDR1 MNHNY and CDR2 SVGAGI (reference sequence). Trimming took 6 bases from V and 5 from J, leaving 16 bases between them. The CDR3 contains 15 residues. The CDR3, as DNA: TGTGCCAGCAGACCCGACAGGACTCTAAATGAAAAACTGTTTTTT. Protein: CASRPDRTLNEKLFF.